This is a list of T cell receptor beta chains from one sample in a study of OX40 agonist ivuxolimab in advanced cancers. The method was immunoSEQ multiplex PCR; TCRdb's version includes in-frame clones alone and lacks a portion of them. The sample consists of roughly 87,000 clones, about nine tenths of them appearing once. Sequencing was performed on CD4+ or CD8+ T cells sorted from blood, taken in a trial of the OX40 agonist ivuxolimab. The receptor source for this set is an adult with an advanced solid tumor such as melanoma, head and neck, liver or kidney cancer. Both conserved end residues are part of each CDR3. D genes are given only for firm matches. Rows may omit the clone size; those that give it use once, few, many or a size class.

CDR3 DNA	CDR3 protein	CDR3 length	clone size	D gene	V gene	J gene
TGTGCCAGCAGCGAACTAGCGGGGGCCCAAGAGACCCAGTACTTC	CASSELAGAQETQYF	15	-	TRBD2	TRBV7-9	TRBJ2-5
TGTGCCAGCAGCCTCGGACAGCCTAATCAGCCCCAGCATTTT	CASSLGQPNQPQHF	14	-	-	TRBV5-6	TRBJ1-5
TGTGCCAGCCTTTGGACAGGGTTAAGTGACGAGCAGTACTTC	CASLWTGLSDEQYF	14	-	-	TRBV21-1	TRBJ2-7
TGCAGCCCCAGACTAGCCCATGAGCAGTTCTTC	CSPRLAHEQFF	11	-	TRBD2	TRBV29-1	TRBJ2-1
TGTGCCAGCAGCGCTGCTCTAGCGGGCAACAATGAGCAGTTCTTC	CASSAALAGNNEQFF	15	-	TRBD2	TRBV6-4	TRBJ2-1
TGTGCCAGCAGCCAAATCCCGGGGGGAGTCGGCTATGGCTACACCTTC	CASSQIPGGVGYGYTF	16	-	-	TRBV28	TRBJ1-2
TGTGCCAGCAGTTTTACGACTAGCGGGGGCAATGAGCAGTTCTTC	CASSFTTSGGNEQFF	15	-	TRBD2	TRBV27	TRBJ2-1
TGTGCCAGCAGTACTACTGACAGGGGGCGGGATGGCTACACCTTC	CASSTTDRGRDGYTF	15	-	TRBD1	TRBV6-4	TRBJ1-2
TGTGCCAGCAGTTTTTTCGGGGTCTCCTACGAGCAGTACTTC	CASSFFGVSYEQYF	14	-	-	TRBV27	TRBJ2-7
TGTGCCAGCAGCGTAAGTTATACTGAAGCTTTCTTT	CASSVSYTEAFF	12	-	-	TRBV7-9	TRBJ1-1
TGTGCCAGTGCATTGCCGTCTGGGGCCAACGTCCTGACTTTC	CASALPSGANVLTF	14	-	-	TRBV19	TRBJ2-6
TGTGCTAGCAGCTTAGTGTGGACAGGGTACGGAGAGACCCAGTACTTC	CASSLVWTGYGETQYF	16	-	TRBD1	TRBV7-7	TRBJ2-5
TGCGCCAGCAGCTTGGCGCTAGCGGGCGAGCAGTACTTC	CASSLALAGEQYF	13	-	TRBD2	TRBV5-1	TRBJ2-7
TGCAGTGCTCCCGGGGGGGATGAGCAGTTCTTC	CSAPGGDEQFF	11	-	TRBD2	TRBV20-1	TRBJ2-1
TGTGCCAGCAGCTCCCGGGGCGGGCGAGAGACCCAGTACTTC	CASSSRGGRETQYF	14	-	-	TRBV11-3	TRBJ2-5
TGTGCCAGCAGCCAAGGACTAGCGGGGGTCTACGAGCAGTACTTC	CASSQGLAGVYEQYF	15	once	TRBD2	TRBV11-3	TRBJ2-7
TGCGCCAGCAGTCCCAGGGGCTCCTACGAGCAGTACTTC	CASSPRGSYEQYF	13	-	-	TRBV5-1	TRBJ2-7
TGTGCCAGCAGCTTAGTACAGGGCATCCATGAGCAGTTCTTC	CASSLVQGIHEQFF	14	-	-	TRBV13	TRBJ2-1
TGCGCCAGCAGCCAAGATAGGGGGAACTACGAGCAGTACTTC	CASSQDRGNYEQYF	14	-	-	TRBV4-3	TRBJ2-7
TGTGCCAGCAGCCCTGCTGGGGGTGGCTACGAGCAGTACTTC	CASSPAGGGYEQYF	14	-	-	TRBV7-6	TRBJ2-7
TGTGCCAGCAGCGTAGAGGACGTGTCCTACGAGCAGTACTTC	CASSVEDVSYEQYF	14	-	-	TRBV9	TRBJ2-7
TGTGCCAGCAGCTTAGACCCTCTAGGGGTCGAGGCTTTCTTT	CASSLDPLGVEAFF	14	-	-	TRBV11-2	TRBJ1-1
TGTGCCAGCAGCTTGCCGGGAAGCGCCAACTACGAGCAGTACTTC	CASSLPGSANYEQYF	15	-	-	TRBV11-2	TRBJ2-7
TGTGCCAGCAGCCCAAGGACAGGCTACAATGAGCAGTTCTTC	CASSPRTGYNEQFF	14	-	TRBD1	TRBV5-4	TRBJ2-1
TGCGCCAGCAGCTCTGGGGGCCTTTCACCCCTCCACTTT	CASSSGGLSPLHF	13	-	-	TRBV4-1	TRBJ1-6
TGTGCCAGCAGCCAAACCGGGGCGGGACTAGAATCCTCAGCCTACGAGCAGTACTTC	CASSQTGAGLESSAYEQYF	19	-	TRBD2	TRBV4-2	TRBJ2-7
TGTGCCACCAGCAGAGATTCTGACAGGGCGACTTATTCCAATCAGCCCCAGCATTTT	CATSRDSDRATYSNQPQHF	19	-	TRBD1	TRBV15	TRBJ1-5
TGTGCCAGCAGCTTAGGTTTTATGGCCAGTAAAGAGACCCAGTACTTC	CASSLGFMASKETQYF	16	-	-	TRBV7-6	TRBJ2-5
TGTGCCACCAGCAGAGACCAACCGACAGGGGCAGAGACCCAGTACTTC	CATSRDQPTGAETQYF	16	-	TRBD1	TRBV15	TRBJ2-5
TGCGCCAGCAGCTTCGACAGGGGGCTAGGAGATGAGCAGTTCTTC	CASSFDRGLGDEQFF	15	-	TRBD1	TRBV4-3	TRBJ2-1
TGTGCCAGCAGCTTAGGGGGAGGTATCCAAGAGACCCAGTACTTC	CASSLGGGIQETQYF	15	-	-	TRBV11-2	TRBJ2-5
TGTGCCAGCAGCTTCCGGGTCCCCAAAGAGACCCAGTACTTC	CASSFRVPKETQYF	14	-	-	TRBV7-2	TRBJ2-5
TGTGCCAGCAGCGGGGGTTCGGCATACGAGCAGTACTTC	CASSGGSAYEQYF	13	-	-	TRBV9	TRBJ2-7
TGTGCCAGCAGCTTAATTCTCTTCGAGCTGCCGTTTAGCCCTTCCGAGCAGTACTTC	CASSLILFELPFSPSEQYF	19	-	-	TRBV11-2	TRBJ2-7
TGTGCCAGCAGTGGCGGGAGCGGGGGCACCGGGGAGCTGTTTTTT	CASSGGSGGTGELFF	15	few	TRBD2	TRBV6-4	TRBJ2-2
TGCGCCAGCAGCCACTCGTCGGAGGGAAAGAACACTGAAGCTTTCTTT	CASSHSSEGKNTEAFF	16	-	-	TRBV4-3	TRBJ1-1
TGTGCCAGCAGTGTGGGCAGGGCGAACTATAATTCACCCCTCCACTTT	CASSVGRANYNSPLHF	16	-	-	TRBV2	TRBJ1-6
TGTGCCAGCAGCACCAGCCCCGGGGACAGCCCTAGCTATGGCTACACCTTC	CASSTSPGDSPSYGYTF	17	-	TRBD1	TRBV5-4	TRBJ1-2
TGTGCCAGCAGCTTAAACAGGGGCTACGAGCAGTACTTC	CASSLNRGYEQYF	13	-	TRBD1	TRBV11-2	TRBJ2-7
TGTGCCACCAGCGGAAGCAGGGGGACGGGCCAGCCCCAGCATTTT	CATSGSRGTGQPQHF	15	once	TRBD1	TRBV15	TRBJ1-5
TGTGCCAGCAGTTATTCCGACAGAGAATCACCCCTCCACTTT	CASSYSDRESPLHF	14	-	-	TRBV6-5	TRBJ1-6
TGCAGCGTTGTTCGGACAGGGGGCTCTGGAAACACCATATATTTT	CSVVRTGGSGNTIYF	15	-	TRBD1	TRBV29-1	TRBJ1-3
TGTGCTAGCAGCGCTACCGTGCAGGGATCCCACGAGCAGTACTTC	CASSATVQGSHEQYF	15	-	-	TRBV7-7	TRBJ2-7
TGTGCCAGCAGCTTAGTCCCCCAGTCAGACGGTGTAGCGAACGAGCAGTACTTC	CASSLVPQSDGVANEQYF	18	-	-	TRBV11-2	TRBJ2-7